This T cell receptor beta chain was retrieved from a study of cytomegalovirus exposure and HLA in healthy donors (TCRdb year 2017). Regarding the study in general: An earlier analysis of around 600 of the donors reported roughly 270 Gb of sequence data and around 110 million unique TCR beta sequences from roughly 200 million T cells. High-throughput TCR immunosequencing, statistical association of individual TCRs with disease status, and machine learning were combined to predict cytomegalovirus infection status. Rather than using new phenotypic data, the later analysis identified candidate immune exposures from TCR beta sequences and from how often those sequences occurred across donors. HLA typing covered class I and class II loci at four-digit resolution. Alongside the repertoire data, information on donor age, sex, ethnicity and CMV serostatus was compiled. The aim of the study was to test whether cataloging public T cell receptors could identify signatures of past pathogen exposure. In a later genetic analysis, genome-wide SNP genotypes for about 65% of the roughly 700 donors were used, and that subset was treated as a discovery cohort. The genetic ancestry cluster associated with self-reported Caucasian donors included 80% to 90% of the roughly 380 genotyped donors. In addition to the first cohort of roughly 700 subjects, a separate validation cohort of some 120 different subjects was used. The number of donors typed differed by locus, with 629-630 for A, B, C, DRB1 and DQB1, around 560 for DQA1, 606 for DPA1, and over 400 for DPB1. Among roughly 400 genotyped donors of the cohort, an average of about 220,000 unique TCR beta nucleotide sequences was sequenced per donor, of which approximately 19% were non-productive. In an earlier analysis of around 540 of the donors, high-throughput TCR beta sequencing was used to judge whether each TCR beta V gene segment behaved as functional or pseudogenic. The study profiled the T cell repertoires of 666 subjects by immunosequencing and related them to cytomegalovirus serostatus. About 280 gigabases of sequencing data and approximately 80 million unique TCR sequences were included in an early release covering 550 to 650 HLA-typed donors. Every repertoire in the discovery cohort had been generated on one and the same sequencing platform. A later analysis re-examined previously published TCR beta repertoires from just over 650 donors and added high-resolution HLA genotyping to investigate patterns of TCR occurrence. Because of strong linkage in the cohort, 5 or 6 DR-DQ haplotypes were treated as single units for association and clustering. General study outcomes and caveats: The earlier analysis of almost 600 of the donors excluded some 16 rarely observed V segments, including chromosome 9 orphons, because counts were too low. A later analysis found that most CMV-associated TCR beta chains appeared HLA-restricted, with HLA associations seemingly driven largely by CMV exposure. A later analysis associated approximately 17,000 TCR beta sequences with specific HLA alleles at a false discovery rate of 0.05. An earlier analysis of roughly 570 of the donors showed that most TCR beta V segments appeared in productive rearrangements either about 87% or about 30% of the time, which broadly matched IMGT annotations. In both the original and validation cohorts, the classifier was reported to diagnose cytomegalovirus status with high specificity and sensitivity. Most TCR sequences were observed very rarely across donors, whereas some public TCRs were present in many individuals. The sequencing pipeline was judged likely to have produced a cluster of highly shared sequence variants as a technical artifact. Several of the top co-occurrence clusters appeared to be linked to parvovirus B19, influenza, CMV and Epstein-Barr virus, according to a later analysis. A further reported finding was that TCR beta sequences accurately predicted the HLA-A and HLA-B alleles for most subjects in the first cohort. In a later analysis, HLA-associated TCR beta chains were found to be more clonally expanded and to have lower generation probabilities than equally common non-associated chains. Because HLA typing was missing for some donors at each locus, association tests included only the typed subset. CMV serostatus was the only immune exposure information available for the cohort. The cohort was sequenced for TCR beta chains only, and without alpha or paired-chain data the features that could be detected were limited. Correlated functional status among segregating V segments might reflect linkage disequilibrium, but an unknown experimental factor could not be ruled out. The presence/absence analyses assumed that sequencing depth was roughly uniform across donors, and that assumption may not be true. When HLA alleles, especially DR and DQ, strongly co-occurred, attributing TCR associations to individual alleles was difficult. In a later analysis, TCR association rates were found to vary across HLA loci, with the most associated TCRs seen for DRB1 alleles and the fewest for HLA-C alleles. An association between a missense DCLRE1C variant and V-gene and J-gene trimming of TCR beta chains was found in a later genetic analysis and replicated in an independent cohort. The study listed around 160 TCR beta chains as associated with cytomegalovirus. Three of the identified cytomegalovirus-associated TCR beta chains were confirmed in vitro to be specific for cytomegalovirus antigens. The authors suggested that the approach could potentially be generalized to other disease states and immunological phenotypes. The 87-base-pair reads could not distinguish some IMGT-functional V segments, including TRBV6-2 and TRBV6-3, so those segments were excluded. Compared with the approximately 670-donor mean, donors in an Asian-associated ancestry cluster had fewer N-insertions in productive TCRs, according to a later genetic analysis.

To note about this clone: Its recognized antigen is unknown. Base quality data are lacking; no much larger clone is found one base away.

CDR3 length: 14 amino acids, cysteine to phenylalanine. The only DNA kept is the CDR3, 42 bases in frame from the first base. V trim: 7 bases; J trim: 2 bases; unmatched bases: 5. The germline V gene sets CDR1 to SNHLY and CDR2 to FYNNEI. The cohort was made up of under 800 healthy bone marrow donors. At the time of sampling, every cohort member was nominally healthy, though immune exposures that went unrecorded were likely present. The donor was CMV seronegative and belonged to the group of 320 or so seronegative cohort members. Every donor gave a peripheral blood sample, and the peripheral blood mononuclear cells from that sample were used for TCR beta sequencing. Genomic DNA extraction from the blood cell samples was performed with the Qiagen DNeasy Blood Extraction Kit. Libraries were made using the immunoSEQ multiplex PCR assay. For the multiplex PCR, a mixture combining 60 forward primers for TCR Vbeta segments and 13 reverse primers for TCR Jbeta segments was used. Amplification of the CDR3 region of rearranged TCR beta genes was performed with a multiplex PCR assay on genomic DNA. The amplified TCR beta libraries were sequenced on the Illumina HiSeq System as 87-base-pair reads. On the study's bioinformatics: A later analysis counted about 82 million unique TCR beta chains across the 666 repertoires, and around 9.9 million of these chains were shared by at least two donors. Raw reads were error-corrected and collapsed into unique sequences by a nearest-neighbor algorithm in which closely related sequences were merged to remove PCR and sequencing errors. V, D and J gene segments were assigned by aligning CDR3 sequences to IMGT reference sequences. Each retained sequence needed at least a six-nucleotide match to both a V gene segment and a J gene segment. Rearrangements were classified as productive when the CDR3 lacked stop codons and remained in frame with V and J, and all other rearrangements were classified as non-productive. Following IMGT convention, CDR3 was defined as the stretch from the second conserved V-encoded cysteine to the conserved J-encoded phenylalanine. In an earlier analysis of around 570 of the donors, sequences lacking an unambiguous match to a single V gene segment were excluded. An earlier analysis of several hundred of the donors classified V segments as functional when productive rearrangements were above 56.7% and as segregating when the standard deviation between donors was above 5%. A statistical classification framework was built for diagnosing cytomegalovirus status from the catalog of TCR beta chain sequences. In a later analysis, V and J genes were assigned by comparing TCR nucleotide sequences against IMGT/GENE-DB human TR gene sequences. In a later analysis, CDR3 sequences and most-parsimonious VDJ recombination scenarios were assigned using the TCRdist pipeline. In a later analysis, each TCR beta chain was defined by its CDR3 amino acid sequence together with its V-gene family, and reads lacking a unique V-gene family were excluded. As a way to deal with suspected cross-contamination and a sequencing artifact, a later analysis dropped roughly 620 nucleotide sequences that were highly shared and had low generation probability. In a later analysis, a clonal expansion index was calculated for each public chain from normalized within-repertoire ranks of inferred template counts. A later analysis computed generation probabilities with a VDJ recombination model fitted to out-of-frame rearrangements, and checked the results against IGoR. Hypergeometric tests were used in a later analysis to score TCR-TCR, TCR-HLA and TCR-CMV co-occurrence, with a repertoire-size bias correction applied to the TCR pairs. False discovery rates were estimated in a later analysis by permuting HLA or CMV assignments 20 times. A later analysis grouped co-occurring TCRs with DBSCAN, adding TCRdist sequence similarity when clustering within HLA-allele-positive subsets. Repertoires with fewer than 30,000 or more than 120,000 public chains, plus five repertoires with anomalous nucleotide sharing, were excluded from co-occurrence clustering. TCRdb provides this immuneACCESS table in a form limited to in-frame rearrangements. Some clones are lacking; in checked studies, under half of them reflect an unresolved V gene, and why the rest are absent is not known. The V and J calls and the clone size are those of that table, but D and trimming were determined from the DNA. The sample records 200,000 to 250,000 clones, 70% to 85% of which are singletons. The ten biggest clones cover 0.2% to 0.25% of the sample.

The V gene is TRBV2 and the J gene is TRBJ2-7; 10 middle bases align to TRBD2. The sample was PBMCs. The clonotype originates from a girl aged 2-15 years in good health and CMV-seronegative. Here the CDR3 is given as CASKGTSDPYEQYF. In nucleotide form, the sequence is TGTGCCAGCAAAGGGACTAGCGACCCCTACGAGCAGTACTTC.